This note documents a single TCR beta chain sequence. Per the germline V gene, CDR1 is LNHDA and CDR2 is SQIVND (reference sequence). The V and J ends lost 3 bases and 2 bases respectively, with 23 bases between them. The CDR3 is made up of 19 amino acids. The data stem from a study of CD8+ T cells in alopecia areata. Background on the study: Patients remained on tofacitinib for 6 to 18 months and then went 6 months without it.

Following extraction, RNA underwent reverse transcription to cDNA, which served as the sequencing template. The protocol was immunoSEQ multiplex PCR, while the TCRdb copy is restricted to in-frame clones and leaves out a portion. The table includes 140,000 to 150,000 clones, about 90% detected once. V gene TRBV19 combines with J gene TRBJ1-5; TRBD1 is a possible D gene (5 bases). The specimen was CD8+ T cells sorted from blood, collected at week 0. The clonotype comes from a human donor with alopecia areata. The CDR3 region is CASSISAREWDKGNQPQHF. CDR3 DNA: TGTGCCAGTAGTATTTCGGCCAGGGAATGGGATAAGGGCAATCAGCCCCAGCATTTT.